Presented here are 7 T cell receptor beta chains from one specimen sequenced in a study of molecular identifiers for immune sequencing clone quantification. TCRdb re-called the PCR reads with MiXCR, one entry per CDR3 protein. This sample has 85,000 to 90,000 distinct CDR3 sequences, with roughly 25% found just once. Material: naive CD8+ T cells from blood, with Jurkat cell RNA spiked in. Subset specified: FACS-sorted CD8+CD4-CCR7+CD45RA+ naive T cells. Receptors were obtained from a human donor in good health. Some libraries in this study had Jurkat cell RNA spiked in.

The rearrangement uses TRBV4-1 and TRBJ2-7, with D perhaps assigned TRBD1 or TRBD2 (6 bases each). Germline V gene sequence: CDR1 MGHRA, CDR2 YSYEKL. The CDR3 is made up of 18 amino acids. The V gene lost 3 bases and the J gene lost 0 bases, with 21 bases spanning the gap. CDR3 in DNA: TGCGCCAGCAGCCAGATGGGGGGCAGGGGTGCTAGCTCCTACGAGCAGTACTTC. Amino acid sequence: CASSQMGGRGASSYEQYF.

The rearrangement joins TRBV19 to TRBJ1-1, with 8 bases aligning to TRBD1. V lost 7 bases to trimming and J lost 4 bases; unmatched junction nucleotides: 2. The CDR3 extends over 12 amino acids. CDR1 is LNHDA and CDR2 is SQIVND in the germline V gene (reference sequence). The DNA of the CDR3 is TGTGCCAGTATCCAGGGGGCCACTGAAGCTTTCTTT. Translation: CASIQGATEAFF.

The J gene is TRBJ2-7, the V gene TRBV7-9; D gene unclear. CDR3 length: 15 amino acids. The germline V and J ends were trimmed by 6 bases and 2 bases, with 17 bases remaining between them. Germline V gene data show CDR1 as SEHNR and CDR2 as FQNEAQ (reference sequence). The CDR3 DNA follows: TGTGCCAGCAGTGTGGCCCTCTCGCCCACCTACGAGCAGTACTTC. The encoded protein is CASSVALSPTYEQYF. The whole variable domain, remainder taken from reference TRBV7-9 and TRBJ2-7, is DTGVSQNPRHKITKRGQNVTFRCDPISEHNRLYWYRQTLGQGPEFLTYFQNEAQLEKSRLLSDRFSAERPKGSFSTLEIQRTEQGDSAMYLCASSVALSPTYEQYFGPGTRLTVT.

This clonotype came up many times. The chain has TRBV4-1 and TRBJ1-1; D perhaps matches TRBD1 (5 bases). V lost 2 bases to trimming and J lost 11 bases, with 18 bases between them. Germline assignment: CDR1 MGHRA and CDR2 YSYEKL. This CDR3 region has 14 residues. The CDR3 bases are TGCGCCAGCAGCCAATTTAAGGGGACGGATATGGCTTTCTTT. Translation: CASSQFKGTDMAFF.

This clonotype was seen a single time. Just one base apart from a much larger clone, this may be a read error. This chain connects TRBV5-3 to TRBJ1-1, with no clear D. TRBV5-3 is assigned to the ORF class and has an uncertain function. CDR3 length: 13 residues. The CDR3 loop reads CASSLEEDTEAFF. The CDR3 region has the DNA TGTGCCAGCAGCTTGGAAGAGGACACTGAAGCTTTCTTT.

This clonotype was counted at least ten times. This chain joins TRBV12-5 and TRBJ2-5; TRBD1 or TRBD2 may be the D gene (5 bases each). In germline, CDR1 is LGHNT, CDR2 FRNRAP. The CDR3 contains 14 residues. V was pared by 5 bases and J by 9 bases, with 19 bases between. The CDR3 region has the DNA TGTGCTAGTGGTCTAACCGACTACCCCAGGGCCCAGTACTTC. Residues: CASGLTDYPRAQYF.

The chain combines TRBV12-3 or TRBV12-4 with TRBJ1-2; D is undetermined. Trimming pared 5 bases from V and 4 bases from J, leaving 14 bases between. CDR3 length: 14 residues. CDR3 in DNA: TGTGCCAGCAGTGATTTTAGGGCCCTCTATGGCTACACCTTC. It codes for CASSDFRALYGYTF.